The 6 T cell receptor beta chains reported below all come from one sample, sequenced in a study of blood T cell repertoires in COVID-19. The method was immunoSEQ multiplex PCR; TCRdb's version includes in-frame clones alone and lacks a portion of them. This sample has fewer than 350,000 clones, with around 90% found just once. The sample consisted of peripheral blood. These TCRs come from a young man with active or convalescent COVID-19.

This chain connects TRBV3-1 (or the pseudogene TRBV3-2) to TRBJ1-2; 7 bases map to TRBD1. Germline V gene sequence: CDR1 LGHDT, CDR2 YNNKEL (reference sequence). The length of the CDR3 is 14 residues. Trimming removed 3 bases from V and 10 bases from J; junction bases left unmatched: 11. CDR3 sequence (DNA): TGTGCCAGCAGCCAGGTGACAGGGCCGGGGGACTACACCTTC. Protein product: CASSQVTGPGDYTF.

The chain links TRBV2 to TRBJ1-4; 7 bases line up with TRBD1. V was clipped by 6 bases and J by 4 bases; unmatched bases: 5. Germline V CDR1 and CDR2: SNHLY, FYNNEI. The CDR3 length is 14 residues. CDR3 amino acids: CASSLDRVNEKLFF. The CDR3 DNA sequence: TGTGCCAGCAGCTTAGACAGGGTTAATGAAAAACTGTTTTTT.

In nucleotides, the CDR3 is TGTGCCAGCAGTTACTCGCAAGCGACGGGGACCCAGTACTTC. Residues: CASSYSQATGTQYF. V gene TRBV6-2 or TRBV6-3 combines with J gene TRBJ2-5; D is undetermined. V was trimmed by 0 bases and J by 7 bases, leaving 12 bases between them. The germline V gene encodes CDR1 MNHEY and CDR2 SVGEGT. CDR3 length: 14 amino acids.

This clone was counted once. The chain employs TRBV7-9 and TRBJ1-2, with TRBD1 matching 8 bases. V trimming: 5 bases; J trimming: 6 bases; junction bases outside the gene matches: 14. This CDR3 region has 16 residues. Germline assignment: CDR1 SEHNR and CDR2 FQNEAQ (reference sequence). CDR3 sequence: CASSISDRDVLDGYTF. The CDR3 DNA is TGTGCCAGCAGCATATCGGACAGGGACGTTCTAGATGGCTACACCTTC.

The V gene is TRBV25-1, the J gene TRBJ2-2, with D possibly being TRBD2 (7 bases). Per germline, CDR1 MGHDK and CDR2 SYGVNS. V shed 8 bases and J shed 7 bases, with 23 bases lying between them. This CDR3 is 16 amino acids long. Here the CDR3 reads CASLSGAGALGGELFF. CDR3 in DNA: TGTGCCAGCCTTTCGGGGGCGGGGGCCCTGGGCGGGGAGCTGTTTTTT.

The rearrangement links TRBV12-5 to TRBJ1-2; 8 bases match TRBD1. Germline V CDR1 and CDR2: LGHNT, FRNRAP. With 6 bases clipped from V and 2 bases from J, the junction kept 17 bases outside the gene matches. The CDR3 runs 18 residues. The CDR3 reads CASGPTIGTGVINYGYTF. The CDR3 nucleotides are TGTGCTAGTGGGCCGACGATCGGGACAGGAGTTATCAACTATGGCTACACCTTC.